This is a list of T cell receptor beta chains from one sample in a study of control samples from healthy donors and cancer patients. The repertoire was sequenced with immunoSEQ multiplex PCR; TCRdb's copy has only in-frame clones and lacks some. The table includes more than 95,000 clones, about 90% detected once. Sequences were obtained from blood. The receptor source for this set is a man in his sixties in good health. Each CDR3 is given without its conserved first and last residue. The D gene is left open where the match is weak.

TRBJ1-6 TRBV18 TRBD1 ASSQGASYNSPLH
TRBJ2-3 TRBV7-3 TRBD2 ASSLNSGTGDTQY
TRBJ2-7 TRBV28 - ASSLPGGRSYEQY
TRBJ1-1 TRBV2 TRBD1 ASRGQRMNTEAF
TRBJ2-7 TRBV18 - ASSPFGRGLRYEQY
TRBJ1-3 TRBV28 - ASSLAGNTIY
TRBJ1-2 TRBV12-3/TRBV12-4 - ASRGTVWGYT
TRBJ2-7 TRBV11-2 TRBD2 ASSLPLGLAGDSSYEQY
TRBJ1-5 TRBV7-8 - ASSSQGSNQPQH
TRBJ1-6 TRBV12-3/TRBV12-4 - ASSFTGSPLH
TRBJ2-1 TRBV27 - ASSLGSGGVGEQF
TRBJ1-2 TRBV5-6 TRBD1 ASSFQTGNYGYT
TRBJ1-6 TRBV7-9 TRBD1 ASIRSGTGGSPLH
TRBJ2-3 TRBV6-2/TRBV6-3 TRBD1 ASSWTGETDTQY
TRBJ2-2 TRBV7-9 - ASSLYGTANTGELF
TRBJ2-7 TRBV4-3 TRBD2 ASSQDSGGSYEQY
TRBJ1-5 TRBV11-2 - ASSPPGFQPQH
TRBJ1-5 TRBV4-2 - ASSQEESGSNQPQH
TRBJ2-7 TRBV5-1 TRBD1 ASTGGTGYEQY
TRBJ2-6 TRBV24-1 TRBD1 ATSPGQGSFNVLT
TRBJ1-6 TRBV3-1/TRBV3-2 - ASSQAGGTNSPLH
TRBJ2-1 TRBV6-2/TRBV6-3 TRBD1 ASSGYRGDPPGLGPNEQF
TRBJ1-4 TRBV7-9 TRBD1 ASSLGTENEKLF
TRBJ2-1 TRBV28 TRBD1 ASSMGTVSYNEQF
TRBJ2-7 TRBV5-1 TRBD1 ASSLGTGTGAYEQY
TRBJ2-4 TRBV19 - ASSMMILAKNIQY
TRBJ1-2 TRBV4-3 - ASSQGAGIFYGYT
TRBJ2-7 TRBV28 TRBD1 ASRRKGAFDEQY
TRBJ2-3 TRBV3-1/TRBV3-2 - ASSQDRDFPDTQY
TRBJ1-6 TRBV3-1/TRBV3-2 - ASSQVGGRTPYNSPLH
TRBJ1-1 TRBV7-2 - ASSLLGLGKEEAF
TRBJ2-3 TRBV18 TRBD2 ASSLAGETDTQY
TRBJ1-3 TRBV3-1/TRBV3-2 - ASSQSRSGNTIY
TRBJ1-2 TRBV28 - ASSWGTYGYT
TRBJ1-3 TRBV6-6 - ASSPESTIKGSGNTIY
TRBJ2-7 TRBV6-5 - ASSYGHNYEQY
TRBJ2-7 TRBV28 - ASSLVSRPPSTYEQY
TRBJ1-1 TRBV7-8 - ASSLGDRMNTEAF
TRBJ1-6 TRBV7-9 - ASSLSGFDNSPLH
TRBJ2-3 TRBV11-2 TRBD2 ASSLKGGWGADTQY
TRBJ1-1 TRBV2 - ASSDSRGRIRPEAF
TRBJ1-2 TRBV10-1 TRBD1 ASSRDRGTQYGYT
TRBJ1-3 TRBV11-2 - ASSRIGGYSGNTIY
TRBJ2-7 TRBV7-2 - ASSPRQASYEQY
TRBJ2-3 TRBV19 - ASSIDAGASTDTQY